This T cell receptor (beta chain) was sequenced in a study of blood T cell repertoires in COVID-19. From germline, CDR1 is LGHNA and CDR2 YSLEER. The length of the CDR3 is 18 residues. V was shortened by 1 base and J by 0 bases, with 18 bases between the two germline ends. Measured with immunoSEQ multiplex PCR; TCRdb has only the in-frame clones, and not every one. This sample has some 140,000 clones; approximately 86% occur once, and the top ten carry 0.63%. The Seattle patients joined while their infection was active and were tracked longitudinally afterward. The clonotype was recovered from a man in his 60s with COVID-19, enrolled during active disease. The sequenced sample consisted of peripheral blood. The genes are TRBV4-3 and TRBJ1-2; tentative D call: TRBD1 (6 bases). The CDR3 DNA reads as TGCGCCAGCAGCCAAGGAGGGTACAGGGTAGAAACTAACTATGGCTACACCTTC. Amino acid sequence: CASSQGGYRVETNYGYTF.